The T cell receptor beta chain described here comes from a study of response to subunit inactivated influenza vaccine. Germline-derived CDR1 and CDR2 are SGHKS and YYEKEE (reference sequence). The CDR3 is 18 amino acids. V shed 0 bases and J shed 5 bases, with 24 bases lying between them. One entry per CDR3 protein results from TCRdb running MiXCR on the RT-PCR reads. The sample includes about 540,000 distinct CDR3 sequences, under 25% of them seen just once. This clonotype turned up a few times. These data also featured in a second study, about T cells expressing NK-cell markers. That work adds: For TCR beta, cDNA was produced by 5'RACE template switching with UMIs. Seropositivity for HCMV was found in most of the eight sequenced donors, with one seronegative.

The material sequenced was CD4+ T cells sorted from PBMCs, taken 11 to 12 days after vaccination. The clonotype was recovered from a man aged 45-65 years who received an inactivated influenza vaccine. This sequence joins TRBV5-5 and TRBJ2-7; D may match TRBD1 or TRBD2 (6 bases each). In DNA, the CDR3 is TGTGCCAGCAGCTTGGCCTACGTGGGGGGCAGGGAAAACCACGAGCAGTACTTC. Its translation: CASSLAYVGGRENHEQYF.